Each of the 16 T cell receptor beta chains below was sequenced from the same sample in a study of regulatory T cells in long-lasting Graves disease. The time point denotes: newly diagnosed GD, antithyroid drugs for less than 3 months. Making the TCR library involved RNA that had been extracted from PBMCs. Investigators prepared the TCR beta libraries by applying iRepertoire HTBI primers and Arm-PCR of CDR3 regions. TCRdb redid the calling of the multiplex PCR reads with MiXCR, one entry per CDR3 protein. Of 400,000 to 450,000 distinct CDR3 sequences in the sample, 15% were seen once. This same sample was also taken into another study, of T cells in Graves' hyperthyroidism and ophthalmopathy.

This sample comprised peripheral blood mononuclear cells (PBMCs), obtained at new diagnosis, from a patient treated with antithyroid drugs. Every receptor here comes from a woman in her twenties or thirties with Graves disease.

Ten or more counts support this clonotype. The V gene is TRBV11-2, the J gene TRBJ2-7; TRBD2 aligns across 11 bases. With V trimmed by 6 bases and J by 1 base, 11 bases remained unmatched. Germline CDR1 is SGHAT and CDR2 is FQNNGV. The CDR3 length is 17 residues. CDR3 coding DNA: TGTGCCAGCAGACCGAATACTAGCGGGGGCCGTTCCTACGAGCAGTACTTC. Translating gives CASRPNTSGGRSYEQYF.

This clonotype was seen at least ten times. This rearrangement joins TRBV11-2 to TRBJ2-7; D not certain. The CDR3 is 14 residues long. With 5 bases removed from V and 6 bases from J, the gap between germline ends came to 17 bases. Germline V gene data show CDR1 as SGHAT and CDR2 as FQNNGV. CDR3 loop: CASSPLRANGEQYF. CDR3 DNA sequence: TGTGCCAGCAGCCCCCTCAGAGCGAACGGCGAGCAGTACTTC.

The chain is built from TRBV9 and TRBJ2-7; 10 bases align to TRBD2. V trimming: 4 bases; J trimming: 4 bases; junction bases outside the gene matches: 5. CDR1 and CDR2 from the germline V gene are SGDLS and YYNGEE. This CDR3 is built from 14 residues. In nucleotides, the CDR3 is TGTGCCAGCAGCAACGGACTAGCGGAATACGAGCAGTACTTC. Protein: CASSNGLAEYEQYF.

This clonotype was counted at least ten times. The chain combines TRBV12-3 or TRBV12-4 with TRBJ1-5; D uncertain. The CDR3 extends over 14 amino acids. V was clipped by 3 bases and J by 3 bases, with 9 bases between them. The CDR3 spells CASSFLGNNQPQHF. DNA for the CDR3: TGTGCCAGCAGTTTCTTGGGAAACAATCAGCCCCAGCATTTT.

This clonotype was seen repeatedly, ten times or more. This chain uses TRBV18 with TRBJ1-1; 8 nucleotides agree with TRBD1. CDR1 is KGHSH and CDR2 is LQKENI in the germline V gene. V was clipped by 3 bases and J by 7 bases; unmatched bases: 7. The length of the CDR3 is 14 residues. CDR3 residues: CASSPKTGDVEAFF. In DNA, the CDR3 is TGTGCCAGCTCACCTAAGACAGGGGATGTTGAAGCTTTCTTT.

The table lists this clonotype with a few counts. The CDR3 nucleotides read TGTGCCAGTAGTCCCGGGGAGCTCATGAACACTGAAGCTTTCTTT. Translated: CASSPGELMNTEAFF. The chain carries TRBV19 and TRBJ1-1; D unresolved. V dropped 5 bases and J dropped 0 bases, with 13 bases sitting between them. Per germline, CDR1 LNHDA and CDR2 SQIVND (reference sequence). This CDR3 spans 15 amino acids. Drawing the rest from reference TRBV19 and TRBJ1-1, the complete variable domain is DGGITQSPKYLFRKEGQNVTLSCEQNLNHDAMYWYRQDPGQGLRLIYYSQIVNDFQKGDIAEGYSVSREKKESFPLTVTSAQKNPTAFYLCASSPGELMNTEAFFGQGTRLTVV.

The rearrangement links TRBV9 to TRBJ1-6; D might be TRBD1 (5 bases). CDR3 size: 16 residues. Trimming removed 2 bases from V and 10 bases from J, with 19 bases in between. Germline lookup yields CDR1 SGDLS and CDR2 YYNGEE. This CDR3 is CASSVGGRTGESPLHF. DNA of the CDR3: TGTGCCAGCAGCGTTGGGGGAAGGACGGGTGAATCACCCCTCCACTTT. Based on the CDR3 plus reference TRBV9 and TRBJ1-6, the full variable domain is DSGVTQTPKHLITATGQRVTLRCSPRSGDLSVYWYQQSLDQGLQFLIQYYNGEERAKGNILERFSAQQFPDLHSELNLSSLELGDSALYFCASSVGGRTGESPLHFGNGTRLTVT.

This chain connects TRBV5-5 to TRBJ2-1, with D perhaps TRBD1 (5 bases). The V gene lost 1 base and the J gene lost 8 bases, with 13 bases spanning the gap. The CDR3 loop spans 14 amino acids. Germline CDR1 and CDR2: SGHKS and YYEKEE (reference sequence). The CDR3 sequence: CASSLPGKGHEQFF. For the CDR3, the DNA is TGTGCCAGCAGCTTGCCAGGGAAGGGCCATGAGCAGTTCTTC.

This chain joins TRBV24-1 and TRBJ2-3; TRBD2 might be the D (6 bases). V shed 8 bases and J shed 2 bases, with 13 bases lying between them. The CDR3 loop spans 14 amino acids. The germline V gene encodes CDR1 KGHDR and CDR2 SFDVKD. The CDR3 is CATTGTRDTDTQYF. The CDR3 nucleotides are TGTGCCACCACCGGGACTCGCGACACAGATACGCAGTATTTT.

The CDR3 region is CASSEGFASRISEQYF. The CDR3, as DNA: TGTGCCAGCAGTGAGGGTTTCGCTAGCAGGATCTCCGAGCAGTACTTC. The gene calls are TRBV2 and TRBJ2-7; the D gene is possibly TRBD2 (5 bases). V was trimmed by 3 bases and J by 6 bases, leaving 21 bases between them. The CDR3 is 16 residues long. CDR1 and CDR2 from the germline V gene are SNHLY and FYNNEI. The full variable domain, its missing parts supplied by reference TRBV2 and TRBJ2-7, is EPEVTQTPSHQVTQMGQEVILRCVPISNHLYFYWYRQILGQKVEFLVSFYNNEISEKSEIFDDQFSVERPDGSNFTLKIRSTKLEDSAMYFCASSEGFASRISEQYFGPGTRLTVT.

This clonotype was counted between two and nine times. The V and J genes are TRBV6-1 and TRBJ1-3, with unresolved D. Per the germline V gene, CDR1 is MNHNS and CDR2 is SASEGT. CDR3 length: 12 residues. Trimming took off 6 bases at V and 4 bases at J, with 7 bases between the two ends. This CDR3 reads CASRAGGNTIYF. As DNA, the CDR3 is TGTGCCAGCAGAGCTGGGGGAAACACCATATATTTT.

This clonotype was detected ten times or more. This sequence joins TRBV15 and TRBJ2-7, with TRBD2 matching over 11 bases. The V and J ends lost 1 base and 3 bases, in that order; junction bases with no gene match: 5. Germline V gene lookup returns CDR1 LNHNV and CDR2 YYDKDF (reference sequence). The CDR3 is made up of 16 amino acids. Here the CDR3 DNA reads TGTGCCACCAGCAGAGGGGGGACTAGCGGTTTCTACGAGCAGTACTTC. It translates to CATSRGGTSGFYEQYF. Looking up the rest from reference TRBV15 and TRBJ2-7 gives the full variable domain: DAMVIQNPRYQVTQFGKPVTLSCSQTLNHNVMYWYQQKSSQAPKLLFHYYDKDFNNEADTPDNFQSRRPNTSFCFLDIRSPGLGDTAMYLCATSRGGTSGFYEQYFGPGTRLTVT.

This clonotype was counted many times. The rearrangement uses TRBV4-1 and TRBJ2-7; D might be TRBD2 (6 bases). This CDR3 comprises 15 residues. V was trimmed by 4 bases and J by 2 bases, leaving 15 bases between them. CDR1 MGHRA and CDR2 YSYEKL come from the germline V gene. The CDR3 sequence is CASSPLLALTYEQYF. The DNA of the CDR3 is TGCGCCAGCAGCCCCCTACTAGCCCTGACCTACGAGCAGTACTTC.

This clonotype was detected a few times. CDR3 in DNA: TGTGCCAGCAGTCCGACTAGCGGATCGTTGGGTGAGCAGTTCTTC. Residues: CASSPTSGSLGEQFF. The V and J genes are TRBV28 and TRBJ2-1; 9 positions agree with TRBD2. The CDR3 has 15 residues. Trimming cost V 5 bases and J 9 bases; bases outside gene matches: 11. CDR1 and CDR2 from the germline V gene are MDHEN and SYDVKM.

In its sample, this clonotype was seen many times. The chain joins TRBV13 to TRBJ2-4, with 7 bases lining up with TRBD1. This CDR3 spans 16 amino acids. Trimming cost V 5 bases and J 0 bases; bases outside gene matches: 7. The germline CDR1 and CDR2 sequences are PRHDT and FYEKMQ (reference sequence). DNA for the CDR3: TGTGCCAGCAGCCCCGGGACAGCACTAGCCAAAAACATTCAGTACTTC. The encoded protein is CASSPGTALAKNIQYF.

This clonotype was seen a few times. The chain recombines TRBV6-1 with TRBJ2-1, with 9 bases fitting TRBD1. The CDR3 spans 16 residues. Germline CDR1 MNHNS, CDR2 SASEGT. Losses at the gene ends were 7 bases for V and 4 bases for J; bases not matched to a gene: 11. CDR3 residues: CASTPGGQGLYNEQFF. The CDR3 DNA sequence: TGTGCCAGCACCCCAGGGGGACAGGGACTTTACAATGAGCAGTTCTTC.